This entry lists 27 T cell receptor beta chains sequenced from one sample in a study of blood T cells in healthy people across ages. PCR was performed a second time for about 7 to 11 cycles using a sample-barcoded 5' primer and a J-beta primer mix. Via MiXCR, TCRdb re-called the 5' RACE reads, giving one row per CDR3 protein. This table has 1.5 million to 1.8 million distinct CDR3 sequences, less than 45% appearing once. The sample consisted of blood. Receptor source: a woman between 18 and 29 years old in good health.

In its sample, this clonotype was seen a few times. The chain couples TRBV29-1 to TRBJ2-6, with 8 bases matching TRBD1. This CDR3 comprises 16 residues. Germline CDR1 reads SQVTM; CDR2 reads ANQGSEA. V lost 6 bases and J lost 3; bases outside the gene matches: 10. CDR3 nucleotides: TGCAGCGTATCCGGACAGGGATCGTATGGGGCCAACGTCCTGACTTTC. It is translated as CSVSGQGSYGANVLTF.

V and J are TRBV7-9 and TRBJ2-1; 8 bases map to TRBD2. Losses at the gene ends were 1 base for V and 9 bases for J; bases not matched to a gene: 14. The V gene's germline CDR1 is SEHNR and CDR2 FQNEAQ (reference sequence). This CDR3 is built from 17 residues. The CDR3, as DNA: TGTGCCAGCAGCTTAGTACTAGCGGAGTCCCCAGATGGTGAGCAGTTCTTC. This translates into CASSLVLAESPDGEQFF.

J is TRBJ2-2 and V is TRBV6-2 or TRBV6-3, with unresolved D. This CDR3 comprises 13 residues. V lost 5 bases and J 11 bases, leaving 15 bases between the germline ends. CDR1 is MNHEY and CDR2 is SVGEGT in the germline V gene. As DNA, the CDR3 is TGTGCCAGCAGTGACACAACTGAAATAGAGCTGTTTTTT. It translates to CASSDTTEIELFF.

The table lists this clonotype with a few counts. The junction differs from germline at one of its ends, possibly a read error. The chain carries TRBV13 and TRBJ1-2, with TRBD1 matching 7 bases. The CDR3 runs 14 residues. Germline assignment: CDR1 PRHDT and CDR2 FYEKMQ (reference sequence). The CDR3 nucleotides are TGTGCCAGCAGCATAGGGACAGACCTCTATGGCTACACCTTC. This sequence encodes CASSIGTDLYGYTF.

The chain couples TRBV7-9 to TRBJ1-1; D possibly corresponds to TRBD1 (5 bases). V was clipped by 6 bases and J by 4 bases, with 15 bases between them. This CDR3 is 14 amino acids long. Germline loops: CDR1 SEHNR, CDR2 FQNEAQ (reference sequence). The CDR3 sequence: CASRGEGRSTEAFF. CDR3 bases: TGTGCCAGCAGGGGGGAAGGGCGTTCCACTGAAGCTTTCTTT.

Regarding this clonotype: This sequence may be a read error, since a much larger clone differs from it by one base. The chain employs TRBV5-8 and TRBJ2-2, with D possibly TRBD1 on 6 matching bases. Trimming took off 2 bases at V and 5 bases at J, with 10 bases between the two ends. CDR3 length: 14 residues. Per the germline V gene, CDR1 is SGHTS and CDR2 is YDEGEE. The DNA of the CDR3 is TGTGCCAGCAGCTTTAACACAGGGACCGGGGAGCTGTTTTTT. Translating it yields CASSFNTGTGELFF.

This chain uses TRBV4-1 with TRBJ2-7, with D maybe TRBD1 (6 bases). Per germline, CDR1 MGHRA and CDR2 YSYEKL. The CDR3 is made up of 17 amino acids. Trimming cost V 1 base and J 0 bases, with 16 bases left between them. CDR3 residues: CASSQVHADRSSYEQYF. CDR3 nucleotide sequence: TGCGCCAGCAGCCAAGTTCATGCGGACAGAAGCTCCTACGAGCAGTACTTC.

This chain links TRBV12-3 or TRBV12-4 with TRBJ1-2; weak D call: TRBD1 (5 bases). Between the trimmed V and J ends, which lost 5 bases and 2 bases, there was a span of 9 bases. The CDR3 loop spans 13 amino acids. The CDR3, as DNA: TGTGCCAGCAGTGAGGGACCGAACTATGGCTACACCTTC. This translates into CASSEGPNYGYTF.

On this clonotype itself: One base away lies a much larger clone, so this may be a sequencing read error. J is TRBJ1-4 and V is TRBV20-1, with 10 bases aligning to TRBD1. Looked up from germline, CDR1 is DFQATT and CDR2 is SNEGSKA (reference sequence). The CDR3 contains 16 residues. CDR3 sequence (DNA): TGCGGTGCTATCGGGACAGGGGTTTCAACTAATGAAAAACTGTTTTTT. Amino acid sequence: CGAIGTGVSTNEKLFF.

The chain joins TRBV30 to TRBJ1-2; TRBD1 aligns across 8 bases. Unmatched junction bases numbered 8, after V lost 0 bases and J lost 5 bases. This CDR3 spans 15 amino acids. From germline, CDR1 is GTSNPN and CDR2 SVGIG (reference sequence). CDR3 region: CAWSVNRGRTYGYTF. The CDR3 region has the DNA TGTGCCTGGAGTGTAAACAGGGGGAGGACTTATGGCTACACCTTC.

This clonotype has just one count. This chain connects TRBV20-1 to TRBJ1-2, with 7 nucleotides matching TRBD1. Germline V gene data show CDR1 as DFQATT and CDR2 as SNEGSKA (reference sequence). This CDR3 is built from 15 residues. V shed 0 bases and J 4 bases; nucleotides not matched to a gene: 8. The CDR3 DNA follows: TGCAGTGCTAGAGATAGGCGAACAGGGGCCTATGGCTACACCTTC. It encodes CSARDRRTGAYGYTF.

The rearrangement uses TRBV19 and TRBJ2-7; D may match TRBD1 or TRBD2 (5 bases each). The DNA end lines up better with TRBJ2-1; the J call may be wrong. The CDR3 extends over 15 amino acids. Germline loops: CDR1 LNHDA, CDR2 SQIVND (reference sequence). For the CDR3, the DNA is TGTGCCAGTAGTATAGCCTGGGGGAACTCCTACGAGCAGTTCTTC. Its translation is CASSIAWGNSYEQFF.

J is TRBJ1-1 and V is TRBV7-2; 12 bases map to TRBD1. V shed 3 bases and J 9 bases; nucleotides not matched to a gene: 5. The germline gives CDR1 SGHTA, CDR2 FQGNSA. CDR3 length: 14 amino acids. CDR3 amino acids: CASSFGTGGFQAFF. The DNA for the CDR3 is TGTGCCAGCAGCTTCGGGACAGGGGGCTTTCAAGCTTTCTTT.

The chain is built from TRBV2 and TRBJ2-2; the D gene is possibly TRBD2 (5 bases). The CDR3 contains 14 residues. The ends were cut back, 4 bases at V and 1 base at J, with 7 bases in the middle. Germline loops: CDR1 SNHLY, CDR2 FYNNEI. In DNA form, the CDR3 reads TGTGCCAGCAGTGTAGGACTGAACACCGGGGAGCTGTTTTTT. It is translated as CASSVGLNTGELFF.

This clonotype was detected a few times. V usage is TRBV7-9 and J usage is TRBJ2-5; weak D call: TRBD1 (5 bases). This CDR3 has 14 amino acids. Deletions cut 3 bases from V and 5 bases from J, with 13 bases between. Per germline, CDR1 SEHNR and CDR2 FQNEAQ (reference sequence). The CDR3 protein is CASSFGAGSETQYF. The CDR3 coding sequence is TGTGCCAGCAGCTTTGGAGCAGGGTCGGAGACCCAGTACTTC.

This clonotype was counted between two and nine times. This sequence joins TRBV29-1 and TRBJ2-7; 7 bases line up with TRBD1. The junction had 9 bases not matched to a gene; V was cut back by 5 bases and J by 2 bases. The CDR3 is made up of 14 amino acids. Per the germline V gene, CDR1 is SQVTM and CDR2 is ANQGSEA. The CDR3 DNA is TGCAGCGTTTTAATCGACAGGGTAACCTACGAGCAGTACTTC. It is translated as CSVLIDRVTYEQYF.

This clonotype was seen a handful of times. The chain is built from TRBV12-3 or TRBV12-4 and TRBJ2-7, with D possibly matching TRBD2 (6 bases). V lost 5 bases and J 4 bases, leaving 18 bases between the germline ends. The length of the CDR3 is 15 residues. CDR3 coding DNA: TGTGCCAGCAGTCTCGGGCAGGTGGGGGGTTACGAGCAGTACTTC. This gives the protein CASSLGQVGGYEQYF.

The chain uses TRBV6-5 and TRBJ2-3; 7 nucleotides match TRBD2. V lost 4 bases to trimming and J lost 0 bases; unmatched junction nucleotides: 13. Germline loops: CDR1 MNHEY, CDR2 SVGAGI. The CDR3 is made up of 18 amino acids. The CDR3 protein is CASSSGFGDYASTDTQYF. The CDR3 DNA sequence: TGTGCCAGCAGTTCAGGGTTCGGGGACTACGCTAGCACAGATACGCAGTATTTT.

V gene TRBV29-1 combines with J gene TRBJ2-3, with D unclear. Deletions cut 3 bases from V and 1 base from J, with 8 bases between. The germline CDR1 and CDR2 sequences are SQVTM and ANQGSEA. This CDR3 is 13 amino acids long. This chain's CDR3 is CSVDGARTDTQYF. DNA for the CDR3: TGCAGCGTTGATGGAGCGCGCACAGATACGCAGTATTTT.

The V and J genes are TRBV30 and TRBJ2-4; D is unresolved. The J call may be faulty, since TRBJ2-5 better matches the DNA end. Germline V lookup: CDR1 GTSNPN, CDR2 SVGIG (reference sequence). The CDR3 loop spans 13 amino acids. The CDR3 DNA follows: TGTGCCTGGAGCGGCGACGTGGGAAAGACCCAGTACTTC. Its protein product is CAWSGDVGKTQYF.

J is TRBJ1-2 and V is TRBV7-9; maybe TRBD1 (5 bases). CDR3 length: 17 residues. V was clipped by 3 bases and J by 3 bases, with 20 bases between them. Germline V gives CDR1 SEHNR, CDR2 FQNEAQ (reference sequence). CDR3 sequence: CASSFLPGLTADYGYTF. CDR3 DNA: TGTGCCAGCAGCTTCCTCCCGGGACTGACAGCTGACTATGGCTACACCTTC.

This clonotype came up a few times. This CDR3 is CASSYAGAVLNGYTF. The DNA of the CDR3 is TGTGCCAGCAGTTACGCAGGGGCAGTCCTTAATGGCTACACCTTC. The chain uses TRBV6-5 and TRBJ1-2, with D possibly being TRBD1 (6 bases). The length of the CDR3 is 15 residues. The V end was cut by 2 bases, the J end by 6 bases, with 16 bases between. Germline loops: CDR1 MNHEY, CDR2 SVGAGI.

V usage is TRBV28 and J usage is TRBJ1-4; tentatively, D is TRBD1 (6 bases). Germline assignment: CDR1 MDHEN and CDR2 SYDVKM. With 7 bases removed from V and 7 bases from J, the gap between germline ends came to 22 bases. The CDR3 totals 16 residues. Here the CDR3 DNA reads TGTGCCAGCAATTCCAGGGGTAACGCGAGGGGTGAAAAACTGTTTTTT. Translating it yields CASNSRGNARGEKLFF.

The chain recombines TRBV20-1 with TRBJ1-2; D ambiguous. CDR1 DFQATT and CDR2 SNEGSKA come from the germline V gene (reference sequence). V was clipped by 0 bases and J by 4 bases, with 12 bases between them. This CDR3 comprises 14 residues. The CDR3: CSARDLQKGYGYTF. The CDR3 nucleotides are TGCAGTGCTAGAGATTTACAAAAGGGCTATGGCTACACCTTC.

This sequence joins TRBV7-9 and TRBJ1-2; TRBD1 is a possible D gene (5 bases). CDR1 is SEHNR, CDR2 FQNEAQ, per germline (reference sequence). The CDR3 runs 14 residues. The ends were cut back, 5 bases at V and 3 bases at J, with 13 bases in the middle. As DNA, the CDR3 is TGTGCCAGCAGCGCCCTCGGGGGTTACTATGGCTACACCTTC. Protein sequence: CASSALGGYYGYTF.

V gene TRBV29-1 combines with J gene TRBJ2-1, with D tentatively TRBD1 (6 bases). From germline, CDR1 is SQVTM and CDR2 ANQGSEA. This CDR3 has 13 residues. Between the trimmed V and J ends, which lost 6 bases and 8 bases, there was a span of 17 bases. In DNA form, the CDR3 reads TGCAGCGTCGAGGCAGGGGTGACGGATGAGCAGTTCTTC. It specifies CSVEAGVTDEQFF.

The rearrangement joins TRBV12-3 or TRBV12-4 to TRBJ2-1; D remains unclear. With 5 bases removed from V and 8 bases from J, the gap between germline ends came to 7 bases. CDR3 size: 11 residues. The CDR3 DNA reads TGTGCCAGCAGTGTTCGGTATGAGCAGTTCTTC. Residues: CASSVRYEQFF.